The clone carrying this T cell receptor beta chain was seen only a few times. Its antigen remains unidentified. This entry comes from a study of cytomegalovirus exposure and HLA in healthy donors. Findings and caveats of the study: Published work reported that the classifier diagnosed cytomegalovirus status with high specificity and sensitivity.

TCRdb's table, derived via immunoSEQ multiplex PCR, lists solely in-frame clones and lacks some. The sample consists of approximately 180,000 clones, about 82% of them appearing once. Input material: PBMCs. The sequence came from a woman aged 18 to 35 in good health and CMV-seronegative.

CDR3 loop: CASSLTVASYEQYF. The CDR3 DNA sequence: TGTGCCAGCAGCTTGACAGTAGCCTCCTACGAGCAGTACTTC. The chain recombines TRBV7-8 with TRBJ2-7, with D tentatively TRBD1 (5 bases). The germline V gene has CDR1 SGHVS and CDR2 FQNEAQ. CDR3 length equals 14 residues. The V and J ends lost 3 bases and 0 bases respectively, with 9 bases between them.